The 5 T cell receptor beta chains reported below all come from one sample, sequenced in a study of CD8 T cells in Susac syndrome. When the RNA was reverse transcribed, random hexamers were used with an input of about 0.5 to 1 ug. TCRdb re-analysed the immunoSEQ multiplex PCR reads in MiXCR, keeping a single row per CDR3 protein. The sample shows 170,000 or so distinct CDR3 sequences, approximately 95% of them seen only once. The sample was CD4+ T cells from PBMCs. These receptors were obtained from a human donor with multiple sclerosis.

The rearrangement uses TRBV5-1 and TRBJ1-1; no clear D. Germline CDR1 reads SGHRS; CDR2 reads YFSETQ. The CDR3 length is 13 residues. The ends were cut back, 4 bases at V and 7 bases at J, with 14 bases in the middle. The CDR3: CASSQTGTVEAFF. Written as DNA, the CDR3 is TGCGCCAGCAGCCAAACCGGAACAGTTGAAGCTTTCTTT.

The chain has TRBV29-1 and TRBJ1-1; a possible D gene is TRBD1 (5 bases). The V gene lost 4 bases and the J gene lost 3 bases, with 15 bases spanning the gap. Per the germline V gene, CDR1 is SQVTM and CDR2 is ANQGSEA. The CDR3 runs 14 residues. The CDR3 loop is CSVVERDLHTEAFF. In nucleotides, the CDR3 is TGCAGCGTTGTGGAAAGGGACCTACACACTGAAGCTTTCTTT.

The chain has TRBV19 and TRBJ2-6; the D is unclear. V shed 3 bases and J shed 2 bases, with 11 bases lying between them. From germline, CDR1 is LNHDA and CDR2 SQIVND (reference sequence). CDR3 length: 16 amino acids. The CDR3 bases are TGTGCCAGTAGTATCGCCTACAACGCTGGGGCCAACGTCCTGACTTTC. It is translated as CASSIAYNAGANVLTF.

The chain couples TRBV7-2 to TRBJ1-5; a possible D gene is TRBD1 (6 bases). CDR3 size: 15 residues. Germline CDR1 and CDR2: SGHTA and FQGNSA. The V and J ends lost 10 bases and 2 bases respectively, with 18 bases between them. Here the CDR3 DNA reads TGTGCCACCTCCCCCACAGGGCTAGGCAATCAGCCCCAGCATTTT. It encodes CATSPTGLGNQPQHF. The entire variable domain, with the rest obtained from reference TRBV7-2 and TRBJ1-5, is as follows: GAGVSQSPSNKVTEKGKDVELRCDPISGHTALYWYRQSLGQGLEFLIYFQGNSAPDKSGLPSDRFSAERTGGSVSTLTIQRTQQEDSAVYLCATSPTGLGNQPQHFGDGTRLSIL.

The V call is TRBV28, the J call TRBJ2-7, with D perhaps TRBD1 or TRBD2 (5 bases each). CDR1 MDHEN and CDR2 SYDVKM come from the germline V gene. V gave up 5 bases and J gave up 2 bases, with 10 bases separating them. The CDR3 length is 13 residues. The chain's CDR3 is CASSPLGAYEQYF. The CDR3, as DNA: TGTGCCAGCAGTCCCCTGGGGGCCTACGAGCAGTACTTC.